Listed below are T cell receptor beta chains from one sample, sequenced in a study of cytomegalovirus exposure and HLA in healthy donors. This table comes from immunoSEQ multiplex PCR, and its TCRdb copy is limited to in-frame clones, with some not included. In the table there are roughly 90,000 clones, about 87% of which are singletons. Sequences were obtained from PBMCs. All receptors come from a man between 18 and 29 years old in good health and CMV-seronegative. Each CDR3 is given with its conserved first and last residue. Only some rows state a clone size, as once, few, many or a class for expanded clones.

size | J | V | CDR3
NA | TRBJ2-3 | TRBV19 | CASIGGYKPGLAGSTGDTQYF
NA | TRBJ1-2 | TRBV5-1 | CASSLVPSNREKLNYGYTF
NA | TRBJ2-1 | TRBV7-3 | CASSLTLDNEQFF
NA | TRBJ1-3 | TRBV6-1 | CASSERGNTIYF
few | TRBJ2-7 | TRBV9 | CASSPRDSTYEQYF
NA | TRBJ2-5 | TRBV28 | CASSFPGSGETQYF
NA | TRBJ1-2 | TRBV23-1 | CASSQSGAGGYTF
NA | TRBJ1-2 | TRBV28 | CASSFQGVGYTF
NA | TRBJ2-1 | TRBV7-9 | CASSPGTGDTSEQFF
NA | TRBJ2-3 | TRBV5-1 | CASSAAGGTDTQYF
NA | TRBJ1-2 | TRBV2 | CASSREQGAATYGYTF
NA | TRBJ2-2 | TRBV7-6 | CASEGGLMSTGELFF
NA | TRBJ1-2 | TRBV19 | CASSRPGTGSGYTF
NA | NA | TRBV9 | CASSVAAGGPYEQYF
NA | TRBJ1-2 | TRBV11-2 | CASSPRLLQQHNYGYTF
NA | TRBJ1-3 | TRBV2 | CASSEDRYSGNTIYF
NA | TRBJ2-7 | TRBV28 | CASSHRWTGCIQYF
NA | TRBJ2-1 | TRBV7-9 | CASSSDTAGTSRRDEQFF
few | TRBJ1-2 | TRBV28 | CASSFTGTYGYTF
NA | TRBJ2-1 | TRBV11-3 | CASSSPRSMGLAGSNEQFF
NA | TRBJ1-3 | TRBV18 | CASSPPRVAGNTIYF
NA | TRBJ2-7 | TRBV5-7 | CASSLTEREISYEQYF
NA | TRBJ2-3 | TRBV19 | CASSISLVPSDTQYF
once | TRBJ1-1 | TRBV27 | CASSRQGYTEAFF
NA | TRBJ2-2 | TRBV30 | CAWSTGGWTGELFF
NA | TRBJ2-1 | TRBV29-1 | CSAGFSYNEQFF
NA | TRBJ1-2 | TRBV5-4 | CASSLFQGPSRSYTF
NA | TRBJ2-7 | TRBV9 | CASSVGASSYEQYF
once | TRBJ2-1 | TRBV4-1 | CASSHTSGRVRWGDNEQFF
few | TRBJ2-6 | TRBV19 | CASSIPGTGANVLTF
NA | TRBJ2-4 | TRBV2 | CASSGLGRRYF
NA | TRBJ1-3 | TRBV19 | CASSVLSGNTIYF
few | TRBJ1-4 | TRBV7-8 | CASSSAGTQATEKLFF
NA | TRBJ2-1 | TRBV4-2 | CASSQGLGTSLLNEQFF
NA | TRBJ2-5 | TRBV7-9 | CASSPPTGQETQYF
few | TRBJ2-1 | TRBV2 | CASSRGGQGFNEQFF
NA | TRBJ2-3 | TRBV5-1 | CASSKRETDTQYF
NA | TRBJ2-1 | TRBV6-4 | CASSAGSSGHNEQFF
NA | TRBJ1-1 | TRBV2 | CASSPRAVNTEAFF
NA | TRBJ2-1 | TRBV15 | CATSRDPGYNEQFF
NA | TRBJ1-1 | TRBV25-1 | CASRSLTEAFF
NA | TRBJ2-1 | TRBV6-6 | CASSRTGGSYNEQFF
NA | TRBJ2-2 | TRBV7-3 | CASSLAGGGTGELFF
few | NA | TRBV11-2 | CATTYGPGSSYEQYF
NA | TRBJ1-3 | TRBV7-6 | CASRRFDSGNTIYF
NA | TRBJ2-7 | TRBV5-4 | CASSLEPGRGEQYF
NA | TRBJ1-6 | TRBV28 | CASSPPGGRGSPLHF
NA | TRBJ2-3 | TRBV7-9 | CASSLAGGASDTQYF
few | TRBJ1-2 | TRBV7-8 | CASSPGDRNYGYTF
NA | TRBJ2-4 | TRBV7-9 | CASRDHRGTQYF
NA | TRBJ1-6 | TRBV11-2 | CASSFGQGNSPLHF
NA | TRBJ1-1 | TRBV14 | CASSQERQGLDEAFF
once | TRBJ2-7 | TRBV29-1 | CSVDASGNSYEQYF
NA | TRBJ2-2 | TRBV9 | CASSVGGGSGELFF